Listed here are 10 T cell receptor beta chains from one sample, sequenced in a study of blood T cell repertoires in COVID-19. The repertoire was sequenced with immunoSEQ multiplex PCR; TCRdb's copy has only in-frame clones and lacks some. The sample includes 270,000 or so clones, roughly 80% of them seen just once. Input material: peripheral blood. These receptor sequences come from a human donor with COVID-19, enrolled during active disease. The donor label of this sample is uncertain.

This clone was seen more than once but under ten times. This chain uses TRBV5-5 with TRBJ2-5; a possible D gene is TRBD1 (6 bases). The J call is uncertain, as TRBJ2-4 better fits the DNA end. Germline values: CDR1 SGHKS, CDR2 YYEKEE (reference sequence). This CDR3 spans 14 amino acids. The CDR3 DNA reads TGTGCCAGCAGCTTGAGGGGGACGGCGTACATTCAGTACTTC. Protein sequence: CASSLRGTAYIQYF.

The chain recombines TRBV9 with TRBJ2-1, with 11 bases lining up with TRBD2. Germline loops: CDR1 SGDLS, CDR2 YYNGEE. This CDR3 is built from 15 residues. Trimming removed 4 bases from V and 6 bases from J; junction bases left unmatched: 6. Here the CDR3 DNA reads TGTGCCAGCAGCATAGCGGGAGGGTATGCCAATGAGCAGTTCTTC. This sequence encodes CASSIAGGYANEQFF.

The gene calls are TRBV3-1 (or the pseudogene TRBV3-2) and TRBJ1-1, with a weak D call TRBD1 (6 bases). The germline V and J ends were trimmed by 0 bases and 13 bases, with 18 bases remaining between them. CDR3 length equals 14 residues. Looked up from germline, CDR1 is LGHDT and CDR2 is YNNKEL (reference sequence). The chain's CDR3 is CASSQDPGGFEVFF. CDR3 coding DNA: TGTGCCAGCAGCCAAGATCCGGGGGGCTTTGAGGTTTTCTTT.

This clone was detected only once. The rearrangement uses TRBV28 and TRBJ1-5; D might be TRBD1 (5 bases). Trimming took off 4 bases at V and 2 bases at J, with 15 bases between the two ends. Germline loops: CDR1 MDHEN, CDR2 SYDVKM. The CDR3 loop spans 16 amino acids. CDR3 coding DNA: TGTGCCAGCAGTTATGGGGGGTCAGTCGGCAATCAGCCCCAGCATTTT. Its protein product is CASSYGGSVGNQPQHF.

V usage is TRBV19 and J usage is TRBJ2-1, with 13 bases lining up with TRBD2. With 6 bases clipped from V and 0 bases from J, the junction kept 11 bases outside the gene matches. The length of the CDR3 is 19 residues. Germline CDR1 LNHDA, CDR2 SQIVND (reference sequence). DNA for the CDR3: TGTGCCAGTAGCGTGGGTGGACTAGCGGGAGTTTTCTCCTACAATGAGCAGTTCTTC. Protein sequence: CASSVGGLAGVFSYNEQFF.

The chain couples TRBV30 to TRBJ2-1; D ambiguous. The CDR3 is 13 amino acids. Per germline, CDR1 GTSNPN and CDR2 SVGIG (reference sequence). Trimming removed 4 bases at V and 1 base at J, with 8 bases between. The CDR3 DNA follows: TGTGCCTGGACGAGAGCGTCCTACAATGAGCAGTTCTTC. Encoded protein: CAWTRASYNEQFF.

The gene calls are TRBV3-1 (or the pseudogene TRBV3-2) and TRBJ2-5; D is unclear. Between the trimmed V and J ends, which lost 1 base and 0 bases, there was a span of 12 bases. CDR3 length: 16 amino acids. Looked up from germline, CDR1 is LGHDT and CDR2 is YNNKEL (reference sequence). The CDR3 DNA sequence: TGTGCCAGCAGCCAAGGGGTCGAGGCGTACCAAGAGACCCAGTACTTC. This sequence encodes CASSQGVEAYQETQYF.

The chain couples TRBV24-1 to TRBJ2-1; 9 bases match TRBD2. Trimming at V came to 0 bases and at J to 7 bases, leaving 0 bases not matched to a gene. Per the germline V gene, CDR1 is KGHDR and CDR2 is SFDVKD. The CDR3 is made up of 14 amino acids. CDR3 sequence: CATSDLTSGNEQFF. The CDR3 coding sequence is TGTGCCACCAGTGATTTGACTAGCGGGAATGAGCAGTTCTTC.

This clone was counted a few times. The rearrangement joins TRBV27 to TRBJ2-7, with D possibly TRBD2 on 7 matching bases. CDR3 size: 15 residues. The germline CDR1 and CDR2 sequences are MNHEY and SMNVEV (reference sequence). Trimming stripped 5 bases from V and 4 bases from J, with 18 bases between. The CDR3 nucleotides are TGTGCCAGCAGTCGTTCGATGAAGGGGGGGTACGAGCAGTACTTC. This codes for CASSRSMKGGYEQYF.

The chain employs TRBV7-9 and TRBJ1-3; no firm D call. The CDR3 is 13 amino acids. In germline, CDR1 is SEHNR, CDR2 FQNEAQ (reference sequence). Trimming left V 3 bases short and J 0 bases short, with 3 bases between. The CDR3 DNA follows: TGTGCCAGCAGCTTTAACTCTGGAAACACCATATATTTT. It codes for CASSFNSGNTIYF.